These 18 T cell receptor beta chains share one sample of origin, sequenced in a study of blood T cell repertoires in COVID-19. Assay used: immunoSEQ multiplex PCR; TCRdb lists only in-frame clones, some missing. The table records fewer than 250,000 clones, about 83% of them present only once. Material for sequencing was PBMCs or T cells enriched from blood (not recorded which). All receptors come from a woman aged 25-40 years who had been exposed to COVID-19.

This clone was found a few times. The rearrangement joins TRBV7-9 to TRBJ1-1, with 8 bases fitting TRBD1. From germline, CDR1 is SEHNR and CDR2 FQNEAQ (reference sequence). The CDR3 contains 14 residues. Losses at the gene ends were 5 bases for V and 4 bases for J; bases not matched to a gene: 6. The CDR3 coding sequence is TGTGCCAGCAGCCCTAGGACAGGGATCACTGAAGCTTTCTTT. It codes for CASSPRTGITEAFF. The variable domain in full, completed from reference TRBV7-9 and TRBJ1-1, reads DTGVSQNPRHKITKRGQNVTFRCDPISEHNRLYWYRQTLGQGPEFLTYFQNEAQLEKSRLLSDRFSAERPKGSFSTLEIQRTEQGDSAMYLCASSPRTGITEAFFGQGTRLTVV.

This clone was counted only a few times. The chain employs TRBV2 and TRBJ2-7; 7 nucleotides match TRBD1. The CDR3 consists of 13 residues. Germline CDR1 reads SNHLY; CDR2 reads FYNNEI. J lost 0 bases, V lost 8 bases, and 4 bases had no gene match. The CDR3 region has the DNA TGTGCCAGCTCGGGACAGATCTCCTACGAGCAGTACTTC. It codes for CASSGQISYEQYF.

This clone was seen only a few times. This sequence joins TRBV10-3 and TRBJ1-2; the D gene is possibly TRBD1 (6 bases). With 0 bases removed from V and 2 bases from J, the gap between germline ends came to 10 bases. CDR3 length: 15 residues. Germline CDR1 is ENHRY and CDR2 is SYGVKD. CDR3 residues: CAISESPTGNYGYTF. DNA of the CDR3: TGTGCCATCAGTGAGTCCCCTACAGGGAACTATGGCTACACCTTC.

This CDR3 is CSASYSGNTIYF. CDR3 nucleotides: TGCAGTGCTAGTTACTCTGGAAACACCATATATTTT. The chain has TRBV20-1 and TRBJ1-3; D is unclear. Germline CDR1 and CDR2: DFQATT and SNEGSKA (reference sequence). The CDR3 contains 12 residues. Trimming shortened V by 3 bases and J by 0 bases, and 3 bases separated the two germline ends.

The gene calls are TRBV19 and TRBJ1-3, with 7 bases identical to TRBD1. Losses at the gene ends were 6 bases for V and 4 bases for J; bases not matched to a gene: 9. CDR3 length: 15 residues. Germline loops: CDR1 LNHDA, CDR2 SQIVND (reference sequence). The chain's CDR3 is CASSQTGSHGNTIYF. For the CDR3, the DNA is TGTGCCAGTAGCCAGACAGGGTCGCACGGAAACACCATATATTTT.

The V and J genes are TRBV3-1 (or the pseudogene TRBV3-2) and TRBJ2-1; a possible D gene is TRBD1 (5 bases). The CDR3 contains 15 residues. Germline CDR1 LGHDT, CDR2 YNNKEL (reference sequence). Trimming shortened V by 0 bases and J by 7 bases, and 13 bases separated the two germline ends. In DNA form, the CDR3 reads TGTGCCAGCAGCCAAGACAGGGTCCCTAGGAATGAGCAGTTCTTC. It specifies CASSQDRVPRNEQFF.

In this sample, this clone turned up a few times. The chain has TRBV29-1 and TRBJ1-4; D is uncertain. Trimming removed 7 bases from V and 5 bases from J, with 5 bases in between. This CDR3 spans 10 amino acids. Germline-derived CDR1 and CDR2 are SQVTM and ANQGSEA. CDR3 sequence (DNA): TGCAGCGGAGGGAATGAAAAACTGTTTTTT. Translated: CSGGNEKLFF.

The count of this clone is one. CDR3 DNA: TGCAGCGTTATGACTGGGGGGTGGACTGAAGCTTTCTTT. This encodes CSVMTGGWTEAFF. The V and J genes are TRBV29-1 and TRBJ1-1; the D gene is possibly TRBD1 (5 bases). The V and J ends lost 5 bases and 5 bases respectively, with 15 bases between them. Germline V gene sequence: CDR1 SQVTM, CDR2 ANQGSEA. The length of the CDR3 is 13 residues.

The V gene is TRBV2, the J gene TRBJ1-4; D unclear. The CDR3 spans 13 residues. Trimming left V 8 bases short and J 7 bases short, with 14 bases between. The germline V gene has CDR1 SNHLY and CDR2 FYNNEI. The CDR3 DNA sequence: TGTGCCAGCGTGGAAAGGGAGGGTGAAAAACTGTTTTTT. Its translation: CASVEREGEKLFF.

The chain links TRBV4-1 to TRBJ1-2, with a tentative D call TRBD1 (5 bases). The V end lost 0 bases, the J end lost 7 bases, and 12 bases lay between the germline ends. Germline loops: CDR1 MGHRA, CDR2 YSYEKL. The CDR3 is 14 amino acids. CDR3 in DNA: TGCGCCAGCAGCCAAGACCAGGGCCTGATTGGCTACACCTTC. Translating gives CASSQDQGLIGYTF.

The J gene is TRBJ1-5, the V gene TRBV30, with 9 nucleotides matching TRBD1. The germline gives CDR1 GTSNPN, CDR2 SVGIG (reference sequence). V was pared by 5 bases and J by 2 bases, with 4 bases of the junction left unmatched. This CDR3 has 14 residues. The CDR3 bases are TGTGCCTGGGGGGGACAGGGTGGCAATCAGCCCCAGCATTTT. This gives the protein CAWGGQGGNQPQHF.

This clone was seen only once. The V and J genes are TRBV6-5 and TRBJ1-6; 8 bases agree with TRBD1. The CDR3 is made up of 14 amino acids. The V gene's germline CDR1 is MNHEY and CDR2 SVGAGI. The V gene end was trimmed by 7 bases and the J gene end by 14 bases; junction bases not matched to a gene: 13. Here the CDR3 DNA reads TGTGCCAGCACCGACAGGGGCTACGGTGCGGCCCTCCACTTT. Its protein product is CASTDRGYGAALHF.

This clone was observed a few times. The CDR3 nucleotides read TGTGCCAGCTCCCCGAGGGGGAATAAGAACACTGAAGCTTTCTTT. Translation gives CASSPRGNKNTEAFF. J is TRBJ1-1 and V is TRBV7-3; D might be TRBD1 (6 bases). The CDR3 contains 15 residues. The germline V gene has CDR1 SGHTA and CDR2 FQGTGA. Trimming shortened V by 8 bases and J by 1 base, and 17 bases separated the two germline ends.

This chain connects TRBV6-1 to TRBJ2-3, with TRBD2 matching over 9 bases. The V gene end was trimmed by 3 bases and the J gene end by 2 bases; junction bases not matched to a gene: 9. Germline values: CDR1 MNHNS, CDR2 SASEGT. This CDR3 has 17 residues. The CDR3 DNA reads as TGTGCCAGCAGTGAGGCGACTAGCGGAGCTTACACAGATACGCAGTATTTT. It specifies CASSEATSGAYTDTQYF.

The chain joins TRBV7-9 to TRBJ1-4; D is unresolved. The germline V and J ends were trimmed by 5 bases and 14 bases, with 12 bases remaining between them. Per germline, CDR1 SEHNR and CDR2 FQNEAQ (reference sequence). The CDR3 contains 11 residues. CDR3 nucleotides: TGTGCCAGCAGCCCCGGCCGGGGTCTGTTTTTT. It codes for CASSPGRGLFF.

This chain connects TRBV7-6 to TRBJ2-3; no clear D. Per the germline V gene, CDR1 is SGHVS and CDR2 is FNYEAQ. V lost 5 bases, J lost 0 bases, and 3 bases lay in between. This CDR3 comprises 12 residues. DNA of the CDR3: TGTGCCAGCAGCCTCAGCACAGATACGCAGTATTTT. Residues: CASSLSTDTQYF.

This sequence joins TRBV10-1 and TRBJ1-6; D is unclear. In germline, CDR1 is WNHNN, CDR2 SYGVQD (reference sequence). Trimming removed 0 bases at V and 7 bases at J, with 10 bases between. The length of the CDR3 is 15 residues. This CDR3 reads CASSESPEENSPLHF. The DNA for the CDR3 is TGCGCCAGCAGTGAGTCGCCTGAAGAGAATTCACCCCTCCACTTT.

This chain connects TRBV5-1 to TRBJ1-2, with 10 bases identical to TRBD1. Germline assignment: CDR1 SGHRS and CDR2 YFSETQ. The CDR3 extends over 14 amino acids. V shed 0 bases, J shed 8 bases, and the junction held 4 bases outside the gene matches. CDR3 sequence (DNA): TGCGCCAGCAGCTTGGGTGGGACAGGGGACGGCTACACCTTC. Translation: CASSLGGTGDGYTF. Together with reference TRBV5-1 and TRBJ1-2, the CDR3 gives the full variable domain: KAGVTQTPRYLIKTRGQQVTLSCSPISGHRSVSWYQQTPGQGLQFLFEYFSETQRNKGNFPGRFSGRQFSNSRSEMNVSTLELGDSALYLCASSLGGTGDGYTFGSGTRLTVV.